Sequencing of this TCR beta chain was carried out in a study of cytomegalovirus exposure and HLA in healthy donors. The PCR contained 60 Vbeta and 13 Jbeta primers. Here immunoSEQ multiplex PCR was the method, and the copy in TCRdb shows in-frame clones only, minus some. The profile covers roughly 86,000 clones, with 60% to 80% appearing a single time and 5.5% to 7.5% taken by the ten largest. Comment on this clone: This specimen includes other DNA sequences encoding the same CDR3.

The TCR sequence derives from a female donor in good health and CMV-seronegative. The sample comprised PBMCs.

CDR3 DNA sequence: TGTGCCAGCAGCCCGGGACAGGGAAACTATGGCTACACCTTC. Its translation: CASSPGQGNYGYTF. The chain has TRBV5-6 and TRBJ1-2, with 9 positions matching TRBD1. V was pared by 4 bases and J by 2 bases, with 3 bases of the junction left unmatched. Germline V gives CDR1 SGHDT, CDR2 YYEEEE. There are 14 residues in the CDR3.